A selection of T cell receptor beta chains follows, all from one sample in a study of glioma-infiltrating T cells. Each CDR3 protein gets one entry after TCRdb re-called the multiplex PCR reads with MiXCR. The sample holds approximately 140,000 distinct CDR3 sequences, around 25% seen once. The sequencing input was glioma tissue, nonneoplastic brain tissue, or PBMCs (not recorded which). The receptors derive from a human donor with low-grade glioma or glioblastoma, undergoing nonglioma brain surgery, or in good health (not recorded which). Each CDR3 is given with its conserved first and last residue. D genes are given only for firm matches. Some rows have no size entry. The others give once, few or many, or a class for an expanded clone.

D gene: NA
clone size: many
J gene: TRBJ1-5
V gene: TRBV25-1
CDR3 DNA: TGTGCCAGCAGTGAATCGGGAAGAAGCAATCAGCCCCAGCATTTT
CDR3 protein: CASSESGRSNQPQHF

D gene: NA
clone size: many
J gene: TRBJ1-1
V gene: TRBV20-1
CDR3 DNA: TGCAGTGCTGATGTAACACTGAAAGCTTTCTTT
CDR3 protein: CSADVTLKAFF

D gene: NA
clone size: NA
J gene: TRBJ1-6
V gene: TRBV24-1
CDR3 DNA: TGTGCCACCAGTGATTCGGGGTGGCCAAATTCACCCCTCCACTTT
CDR3 protein: CATSDSGWPNSPLHF

D gene: NA
clone size: many
J gene: TRBJ2-3
V gene: TRBV6-1
CDR3 DNA: TGTGCCAGCAGGGGCGAACTTAGGTCAGATACGCAGTATTTT
CDR3 protein: CASRGELRSDTQYF

D gene: NA
clone size: NA
J gene: TRBJ2-1
V gene: TRBV19
CDR3 DNA: TGTGCCAGTACCAGAGGGGGGACGTTTGAGCAGTTCTTC
CDR3 protein: CASTRGGTFEQFF

D gene: NA
clone size: NA
J gene: TRBJ2-5
V gene: TRBV20-1
CDR3 DNA: TGCAGTGCTGGTCCTAGTAGGGTATACGGTGAGCAGTACTTC
CDR3 protein: CSAGPSRVYGEQYF

D gene: NA
clone size: NA
J gene: TRBJ2-5
V gene: TRBV6-1
CDR3 DNA: TGTGCCAGCAGCCCAGGGGGGAGCCTGGAGACCCAGTACTTC
CDR3 protein: CASSPGGSLETQYF

D gene: TRBD2
clone size: many
J gene: TRBJ2-1
V gene: TRBV6-1
CDR3 DNA: TGTGCCAGCAGCGTACTAGCGGGAACCTACAATGAGCAGTTCTTC
CDR3 protein: CASSVLAGTYNEQFF

D gene: TRBD2
clone size: NA
J gene: TRBJ2-2
V gene: TRBV27
CDR3 DNA: TGTGCTAGCGGGTTCACCGGGGAGCTGTTTTTT
CDR3 protein: CASGFTGELFF

D gene: NA
clone size: many
J gene: TRBJ1-5
V gene: TRBV6-2/TRBV6-3
CDR3 DNA: TGTGCCAGCAGTTCGTTGGAGAATCAGCCCCAGCATTTT
CDR3 protein: CASSSLENQPQHF

D gene: TRBD1
clone size: many
J gene: TRBJ2-3
V gene: TRBV28
CDR3 DNA: TGTGCCAGCAGTTTTCAGGGGGCGAGGGATACGCAGTATTTT
CDR3 protein: CASSFQGARDTQYF

D gene: NA
clone size: many
J gene: TRBJ1-5
V gene: TRBV4-1
CDR3 DNA: TGCGCCAGCAGCCAAGAAACGGTTAAGCAGCCCCAGCATTTT
CDR3 protein: CASSQETVKQPQHF

D gene: NA
clone size: NA
J gene: TRBJ1-6
V gene: TRBV5-6
CDR3 DNA: TGTGCCAGCAGCCGGGGGAGAGATTCGAGCTCCTATAATTCACCCCTCCACTTT
CDR3 protein: CASSRGRDSSSYNSPLHF

D gene: TRBD1
clone size: many
J gene: TRBJ1-5
V gene: TRBV27
CDR3 DNA: TGTGCCAGCAGTAAGACAGGGGGCTTACAGCCCCAGCATTTT
CDR3 protein: CASSKTGGLQPQHF

D gene: TRBD2
clone size: many
J gene: TRBJ2-5
V gene: TRBV6-6
CDR3 DNA: TGTGCCAGCAGTTACTCGGGCGTAGCGGGGGGGCCGGAGACCCAGTACTTC
CDR3 protein: CASSYSGVAGGPETQYF

D gene: NA
clone size: NA
J gene: TRBJ1-1
V gene: TRBV5-4
CDR3 DNA: TGTGCCAGCAAAGAGGTTATGGACACTGAAGCTTTCTTT
CDR3 protein: CASKEVMDTEAFF

D gene: NA
clone size: few
J gene: TRBJ1-3
V gene: TRBV4-1
CDR3 DNA: TGCGCCAGCAGCCAACTCGTAGGACGCCCGCCGTACACCATATATTTT
CDR3 protein: CASSQLVGRPPYTIYF

D gene: NA
clone size: NA
J gene: TRBJ1-5
V gene: TRBV7-3
CDR3 DNA: TGTGCCAGCAGCCAAACGGGGGGGGTTGGTCAGCCCCAGCATTTT
CDR3 protein: CASSQTGGVGQPQHF

D gene: NA
clone size: NA
J gene: TRBJ1-1
V gene: TRBV7-3
CDR3 DNA: TGTGCCAGCAGCGTACAACCCGGGGCAGTCATTGAAGCTTTCTTT
CDR3 protein: CASSVQPGAVIEAFF

D gene: TRBD1
clone size: few
J gene: TRBJ2-3
V gene: TRBV18
CDR3 DNA: TGTGCCAGCTCACCGACAGGGATCCCAGATACGCAGTATTTT
CDR3 protein: CASSPTGIPDTQYF

D gene: TRBD2
clone size: few
J gene: TRBJ2-1
V gene: TRBV20-1
CDR3 DNA: TGCAGTGCTAGAGAGACTAGCGTCGGGCAAGGGGGGCAGTTCTTC
CDR3 protein: CSARETSVGQGGQFF

D gene: NA
clone size: NA
J gene: TRBJ2-5
V gene: TRBV24-1
CDR3 DNA: TGTGCCACCAGTGATCCTAGCGAGACACAAGAGACCCAGTACTTC
CDR3 protein: CATSDPSETQETQYF

D gene: TRBD2
clone size: few
J gene: TRBJ2-2
V gene: TRBV5-1
CDR3 DNA: TGCGCCAGCCGACTAGCGGGGGATGGGGAGCTGTTTTTT
CDR3 protein: CASRLAGDGELFF

D gene: NA
clone size: many
J gene: TRBJ2-3
V gene: TRBV28
CDR3 DNA: TGTGCCAGCAGCCCACAGGGAAGCACAGATACGCAGTATTTT
CDR3 protein: CASSPQGSTDTQYF

D gene: NA
clone size: few
J gene: TRBJ1-5
V gene: TRBV4-2
CDR3 DNA: TGTGCCAGCAGCCAAGATGGGGGGAACAATCAGCCCCAGCATTTT
CDR3 protein: CASSQDGGNNQPQHF

D gene: NA
clone size: many
J gene: TRBJ1-1
V gene: TRBV7-9
CDR3 DNA: TGTGCCAGCAGCTCCGGGACACAGAACACTGAAGCTTTCTTT
CDR3 protein: CASSSGTQNTEAFF

D gene: NA
clone size: many
J gene: TRBJ2-3
V gene: TRBV24-1
CDR3 DNA: TGTGCCACCAGTGATTTAAACAGGGCCAGCACAGATACGCAGTATTTT
CDR3 protein: CATSDLNRASTDTQYF

D gene: TRBD1
clone size: many
J gene: TRBJ1-2
V gene: TRBV20-1
CDR3 DNA: TGCAGTGCTAGACCTGCCGGGACAGGGGAAAGCGGCTACACCTTC
CDR3 protein: CSARPAGTGESGYTF

D gene: TRBD1
clone size: once
J gene: TRBJ1-6
V gene: TRBV3-1
CDR3 DNA: TGTGCCAGCAGCCAAGATCCCTCTCACAGGGGGCGAAGAGGTGGGTCACCCCTCCACTTT
CDR3 protein: CASSQDPSHRGRRGGSPLHF

D gene: TRBD1
clone size: NA
J gene: TRBJ1-1
V gene: TRBV14
CDR3 DNA: TGTGCCAGCAGATATGGGACAGGGTCTTTCACTGAAGCTTTCTTT
CDR3 protein: CASRYGTGSFTEAFF

D gene: NA
clone size: NA
J gene: TRBJ2-3
V gene: TRBV12-3/TRBV12-4
CDR3 DNA: TGTGCCAGCGGGGGGACCGGAGATACGCAGTATTTT
CDR3 protein: CASGGTGDTQYF

D gene: NA
clone size: few
J gene: TRBJ2-3
V gene: TRBV19
CDR3 DNA: TGTGCCAGTAGTTCAGACAGGACAGATACGCAGTATTTT
CDR3 protein: CASSSDRTDTQYF

D gene: NA
clone size: few
J gene: TRBJ1-5
V gene: TRBV2
CDR3 DNA: TGTGCCAGCAGTGACCAGGGATGGGGCAATCAGCCCCAGCATTTT
CDR3 protein: CASSDQGWGNQPQHF

D gene: NA
clone size: few
J gene: TRBJ1-5
V gene: TRBV2
CDR3 DNA: TGTGCCAGCAAGGAGGGTTTCAATCAGCCCCAGCATTTT
CDR3 protein: CASKEGFNQPQHF

D gene: TRBD1
clone size: NA
J gene: TRBJ1-2
V gene: TRBV10-3
CDR3 DNA: TGTGCCATCAGTGACACGACAGGGAGTGAGGGCTACACCTTC
CDR3 protein: CAISDTTGSEGYTF

D gene: TRBD1
clone size: NA
J gene: TRBJ1-1
V gene: TRBV24-1
CDR3 DNA: TGTGCCACCAGTGATACAGGGGGCGTCACTGAAGCTTTCTTT
CDR3 protein: CATSDTGGVTEAFF

D gene: NA
clone size: many
J gene: TRBJ2-1
V gene: TRBV12-3/TRBV12-4
CDR3 DNA: TGTGCCAGCAGCCCCCTCGGGAACAATGAGCAGTTCTTC
CDR3 protein: CASSPLGNNEQFF

D gene: TRBD1
clone size: NA
J gene: TRBJ1-2
V gene: TRBV12-3/TRBV12-4
CDR3 DNA: TGTGCCAGCAGTTTTGGGACAGGGCGCTATGGCTACACCTTC
CDR3 protein: CASSFGTGRYGYTF

D gene: TRBD1
clone size: NA
J gene: TRBJ1-1
V gene: TRBV4-1
CDR3 DNA: TGCGCCAGCAGCCACCGACAGGGATATACTGAAGCTTTCTTT
CDR3 protein: CASSHRQGYTEAFF

D gene: NA
clone size: NA
J gene: TRBJ2-3
V gene: TRBV3-1
CDR3 DNA: TGTGCCAGCAGCCAAGACAGGGCGGCGACCCACCTCGCAGATACGCAGTATTTT
CDR3 protein: CASSQDRAATHLADTQYF

D gene: TRBD1
clone size: NA
J gene: TRBJ1-2
V gene: TRBV7-9
CDR3 DNA: TGTGCCAGCAGCCCGGGACAGATTTTCTATGTCTACACCTTC
CDR3 protein: CASSPGQIFYVYTF

D gene: TRBD1
clone size: few
J gene: TRBJ2-1
V gene: TRBV2
CDR3 DNA: TGTGCCAGCAGTCTAGGGACAGGGGGCGGAAAGGGCAATGAGCAGTTCTTC
CDR3 protein: CASSLGTGGGKGNEQFF

D gene: NA
clone size: NA
J gene: TRBJ2-1
V gene: TRBV6-1
CDR3 DNA: TGTGCCAGCAGGCGGGGGCTCGGGGATGAGCAGTTCTTC
CDR3 protein: CASRRGLGDEQFF